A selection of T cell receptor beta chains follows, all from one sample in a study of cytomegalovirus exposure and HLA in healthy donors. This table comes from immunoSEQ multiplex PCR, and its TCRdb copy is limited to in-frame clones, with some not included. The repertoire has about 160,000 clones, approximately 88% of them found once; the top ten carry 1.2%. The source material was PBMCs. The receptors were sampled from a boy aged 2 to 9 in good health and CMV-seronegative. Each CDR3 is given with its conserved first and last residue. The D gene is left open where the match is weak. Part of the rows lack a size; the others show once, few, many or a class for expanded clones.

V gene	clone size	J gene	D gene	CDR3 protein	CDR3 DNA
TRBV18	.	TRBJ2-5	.	CASSPKNADRRETQYF	TGTGCCAGCTCACCTAAAAACGCAGACAGGAGGGAGACCCAGTACTTC
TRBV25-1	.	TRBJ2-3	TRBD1	CASSEGTGTGGTDTQYF	TGTGCCAGCAGTGAAGGAACCGGGACAGGGGGCACAGATACGCAGTATTTT
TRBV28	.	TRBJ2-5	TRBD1	CASSLGTGGQETQYF	TGTGCCAGCAGTCTTGGGACAGGCGGACAAGAGACCCAGTACTTC
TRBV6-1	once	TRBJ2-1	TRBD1	CATFTRDRAIHEQFF	TGTGCCACTTTCACCCGGGACAGGGCTATCCATGAGCAGTTCTTC
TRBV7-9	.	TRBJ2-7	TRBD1	CASRRDRGVYEQYF	TGTGCCAGCAGGCGGGACAGGGGCGTTTACGAGCAGTACTTC
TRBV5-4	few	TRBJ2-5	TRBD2	CASSLSGGAEETQYF	TGTGCCAGCAGCTTGAGCGGGGGGGCAGAAGAGACCCAGTACTTC
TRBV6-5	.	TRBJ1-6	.	CASSARQSMALHF	TGTGCCAGCAGTGCGCGACAGTCAATGGCCCTCCACTTT
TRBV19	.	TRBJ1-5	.	CASTSGVGFDQPQHF	TGTGCCAGTACCTCCGGGGTGGGATTTGATCAGCCCCAGCATTTT
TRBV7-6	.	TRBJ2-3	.	CASSPGLGPDTQYF	TGTGCCAGCAGTCCTGGACTGGGCCCAGATACGCAGTATTTT
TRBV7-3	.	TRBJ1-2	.	CASSLTPVYGYTF	TGTGCCAGCAGCTTAACGCCGGTCTATGGCTACACCTTC
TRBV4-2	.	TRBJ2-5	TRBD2	CASSQVSLAGRETQYF	TGTGCCAGCAGCCAAGTGTCGCTAGCGGGACGGGAGACCCAGTACTTC
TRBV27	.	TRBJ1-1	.	CASRPRLNTEAFF	TGTGCCAGCAGGCCCCGGTTGAACACTGAAGCTTTCTTT
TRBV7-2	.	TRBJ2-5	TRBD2	CASSFGGLKETQYF	TGTGCCAGCAGCTTCGGGGGGTTAAAAGAGACCCAGTACTTC
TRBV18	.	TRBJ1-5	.	CASSPETGLNQPQHF	TGTGCCAGCTCACCTGAGACAGGCCTCAATCAGCCCCAGCATTTT
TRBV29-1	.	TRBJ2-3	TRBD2	CSVEGLAGGPVGTDTQYF	TGCAGCGTTGAAGGACTAGCGGGGGGGCCGGTAGGCACAGATACGCAGTATTTT
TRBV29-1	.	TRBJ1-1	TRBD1	CSVKTGGASEAFF	TGCAGCGTTAAGACAGGGGGGGCCTCTGAAGCTTTCTTT
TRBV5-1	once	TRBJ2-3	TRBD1	CASSPTGTGRTDTQYF	TGCGCCAGCAGCCCGACCGGGACAGGGAGGACAGATACGCAGTATTTT
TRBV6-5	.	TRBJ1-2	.	CASSYSTGYGYTF	TGTGCCAGCAGTTACTCGACAGGCTATGGCTACACCTTC
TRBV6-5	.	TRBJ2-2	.	CASSYVCRGGSGELFF	TGTGCCAGCAGTTATGTTTGTAGGGGGGGGTCCGGGGAGCTGTTTTTT
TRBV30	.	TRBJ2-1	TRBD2	CAWTSGYNEQFF	TGTGCCTGGACTAGCGGGTACAATGAGCAGTTCTTC
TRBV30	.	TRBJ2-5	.	CAWSGTWAGKETQYF	TGTGCCTGGAGTGGGACATGGGCTGGAAAAGAGACCCAGTACTTC
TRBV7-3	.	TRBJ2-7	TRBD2	CASSPGLAGAYKQYF	TGTGCCAGCAGCCCGGGACTAGCGGGGGCCTACAAGCAGTACTTC
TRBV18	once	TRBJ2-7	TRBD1	CASSLTGGSGEQYF	TGTGCCAGCTCCCTCACAGGGGGCAGCGGGGAGCAGTACTTC
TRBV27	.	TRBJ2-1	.	CASSPSVNADIVEFF	TGTGCCAGCAGTCCAAGCGTTAACGCGGATATAGTGGAGTTCTTC
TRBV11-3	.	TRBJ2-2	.	CASGEGGAGTGELFF	TGTGCCAGCGGTGAAGGGGGGGCGGGCACCGGGGAGCTGTTTTTT
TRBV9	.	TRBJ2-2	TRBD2	CASSRIQAGDGTGELFF	TGTGCCAGCAGCCGCATCCAAGCGGGAGACGGCACCGGGGAGCTGTTTTTT
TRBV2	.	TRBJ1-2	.	CASRGGDGAYGYTF	TGCGCCAGCCGGGGGGGGGACGGAGCATATGGCTACACCTTC
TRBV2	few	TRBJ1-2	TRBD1	CASNDEPRDRVNGYTF	TGTGCCAGCAACGACGAGCCCCGGGACAGGGTGAATGGCTACACCTTC
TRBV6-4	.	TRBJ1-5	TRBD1	CASSVDLRQGVISNQPQHF	TGTGCCAGCAGCGTAGACTTGAGACAGGGTGTCATTAGCAATCAGCCCCAGCATTTT
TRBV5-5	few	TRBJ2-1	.	CASVKQGSYNEQFF	TGTGCCAGCGTAAAACAGGGTTCCTACAATGAGCAGTTCTTC
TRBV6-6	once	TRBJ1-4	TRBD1	CASSYQDRARKLFF	TGTGCCAGCAGTTACCAGGACAGGGCCCGAAAACTGTTTTTT
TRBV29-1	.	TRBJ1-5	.	CSVAQGSNQPQHF	TGCAGCGTTGCGCAGGGTTCCAATCAGCCCCAGCATTTT
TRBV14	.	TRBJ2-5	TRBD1	CASSQAPGTGTKPQETQYF	TGTGCCAGCAGCCAAGCTCCCGGGACAGGGACGAAGCCTCAAGAGACCCAGTACTTC
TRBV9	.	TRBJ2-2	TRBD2	CASSVVAGDSGELFF	TGTGCCAGCAGCGTAGTAGCGGGAGATTCCGGGGAGCTGTTTTTT
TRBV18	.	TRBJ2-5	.	CASSPGETQYF	TGTGCCAGCTCACCCGGTGAGACCCAGTACTTC
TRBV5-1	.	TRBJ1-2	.	CASSLASFQAYGYTF	TGCGCCAGCAGCTTGGCTTCGTTCCAGGCCTATGGCTACACCTTC
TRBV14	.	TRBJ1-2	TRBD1	CASSQDHFRGYTF	TGTGCCAGCAGCCAAGATCATTTCAGGGGGTACACCTTC
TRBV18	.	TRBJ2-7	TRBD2	CASSPQVAGGLREQYF	TGTGCCAGCTCACCTCAAGTAGCGGGAGGGCTTAGGGAGCAGTACTTC
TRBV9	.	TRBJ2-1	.	CASSPYRTIGGNEQFF	TGTGCCAGCAGCCCGTATCGGACTATAGGTGGGAATGAGCAGTTCTTC
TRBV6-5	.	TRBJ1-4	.	CASSYGRGNEKLFF	TGTGCCAGCAGTTACGGCAGAGGAAATGAAAAACTGTTTTTT
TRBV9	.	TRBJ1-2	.	CASSEAQGTAGYTF	TGTGCCAGCAGTGAGGCCCAGGGGACGGCTGGCTACACCTTC
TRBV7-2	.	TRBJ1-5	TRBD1	CASSLTGDNQPQHF	TGTGCCAGCAGCTTGACAGGGGACAATCAGCCCCAGCATTTT
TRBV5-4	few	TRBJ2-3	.	CASSSPFDSVDTQYF	TGTGCCAGCAGCTCCCCCTTTGATAGCGTGGATACGCAGTATTTT
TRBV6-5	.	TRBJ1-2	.	CASSYSGNPLYGYTF	TGTGCCAGCAGTTACAGCGGGAACCCCTTATATGGCTACACCTTC
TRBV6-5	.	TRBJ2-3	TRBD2	CASSYSPSGGTDTQYF	TGTGCCAGCAGTTACTCGCCTAGCGGGGGCACAGATACGCAGTATTTT
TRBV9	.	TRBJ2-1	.	CASSPEDWGNEQFF	TGTGCCAGCAGCCCCGAGGACTGGGGCAATGAGCAGTTCTTC
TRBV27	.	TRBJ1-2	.	CASSPLRGSGYTF	TGTGCCAGCAGTCCACTTAGGGGTTCTGGCTACACCTTC
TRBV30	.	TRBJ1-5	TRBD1	CAWSNGQGGQPQHF	TGTGCCTGGAGCAACGGACAGGGTGGACAGCCCCAGCATTTT
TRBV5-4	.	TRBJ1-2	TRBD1	CASSSLPDRDGYTF	TGTGCCAGCAGCTCCCTCCCGGACAGGGACGGCTACACCTTC
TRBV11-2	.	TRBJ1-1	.	CASSRRDTEAFF	TGTGCCAGCAGCCGACGGGACACTGAAGCTTTCTTT
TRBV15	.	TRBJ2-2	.	CATSVPYTGELFF	TGTGCCACCAGCGTTCCGTACACCGGGGAGCTGTTTTTT
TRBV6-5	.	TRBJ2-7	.	CASRDTSSYEQYF	TGTGCCAGCCGGGACACCAGCTCCTACGAGCAGTACTTC
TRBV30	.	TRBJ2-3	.	CASERVRSTDTQYF	TGTGCTTCGGAGCGGGTCAGAAGCACAGATACGCAGTATTTT
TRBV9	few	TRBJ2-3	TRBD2	CASSVGAGGPADTQYF	TGTGCCAGCAGCGTAGGCGCGGGAGGGCCGGCAGATACGCAGTATTTT
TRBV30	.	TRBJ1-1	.	CAWSVLSGGTEAFF	TGTGCCTGGAGTGTTTTATCGGGGGGCACTGAAGCTTTCTTT